These T cell receptor beta chains were read from a single sample in a study of identifying expanded T cells in peripheral blood. The protocol was immunoSEQ multiplex PCR, while the TCRdb copy is restricted to in-frame clones and leaves out a portion. Of approximately 100,000 clones detected, about 89% appear once; the ten largest clones hold about 15%. Specimen: blood. The source of these receptors is a person aged 18 to 70 in good health. The CDR3 runs from the conserved cysteine through the conserved F or W. D genes are given only for firm matches. For some rows the clone size is stated as once, few or many, or as a class when expanded; others skip it.

j_gene,abundance,d_gene,v_gene,CDR3aa,CDR3nt
TRBJ2-5,once,NA,TRBV7-2,CASSTLPRDFTETQYF,TGTGCCAGCAGCACCCTCCCCCGTGACTTCACAGAGACCCAGTACTTC
TRBJ1-2,few,NA,TRBV4-2,CASSQWSGADGYTF,TGTGCCAGCAGCCAGTGGTCGGGGGCGGACGGCTACACCTTC
TRBJ1-1,NA,NA,TRBV11-3,CASSLTGSNTEAFF,TGTGCCAGCAGCTTAACAGGGTCGAACACTGAAGCTTTCTTT
TRBJ1-2,NA,TRBD1,TRBV5-4,CASSLAGRDRGGGYTF,TGTGCCAGCAGCTTGGCCGGCCGGGACAGGGGGGGCGGCTACACCTTC
TRBJ1-5,NA,TRBD1,TRBV15,CATSRYTGGEQPQHF,TGTGCCACCAGCAGATATACAGGGGGCGAACAGCCCCAGCATTTT
TRBJ2-2,NA,TRBD2,TRBV7-2,CASSPTLLAGGNGELFF,TGTGCCAGCAGCCCGACCCTACTAGCGGGGGGTAACGGGGAGCTGTTTTTT
TRBJ2-2,NA,NA,TRBV6-5,CASSYSGGVGELFF,TGTGCCAGCAGTTACTCAGGGGGTGTGGGGGAGCTGTTTTTT
TRBJ1-5,NA,TRBD1,TRBV7-6,CASSLETGSNQPQHF,TGTGCCAGCAGCTTAGAGACAGGGAGCAATCAGCCCCAGCATTTT
TRBJ2-1,NA,TRBD1,TRBV13,CASSLTESGTGESSEQFF,TGTGCCAGCAGCTTAACTGAAAGTGGGACAGGGGAGAGCAGTGAGCAGTTCTTC
TRBJ2-3,NA,NA,TRBV29-1,CSVEKEPGATDTQYF,TGCAGCGTTGAAAAAGAGCCAGGGGCCACAGATACGCAGTATTTT
TRBJ2-3,NA,NA,TRBV4-3,CASSQTGGLTDTQYF,TGCGCCAGCAGCCAGACCGGGGGTTTAACAGATACGCAGTATTTT
TRBJ1-2,few,TRBD1,TRBV27,CASSFRGRNYGYTF,TGTGCCAGCAGTTTCAGGGGGCGGAACTATGGCTACACCTTC
TRBJ1-2,NA,NA,TRBV7-9,CASSLWAPNAFYGYTF,TGTGCCAGCAGCCTGTGGGCCCCCAACGCGTTCTATGGCTACACCTTC
TRBJ1-3,NA,NA,TRBV19,CASSILESYSSGNTIYF,TGTGCCAGTAGTATATTGGAGTCTTACTCTTCTGGAAACACCATATATTTT
TRBJ1-4,NA,NA,TRBV18,CASSLDRHNEKLFF,TGTGCCAGCTCGCTTGACAGGCATAATGAAAAACTGTTTTTT
TRBJ2-4,once,TRBD2,TRBV4-1,CASSQGRGGGASVAKNIQYF,TGCGCCAGCAGCCAAGGAAGGGGCGGGGGGGCCTCTGTAGCCAAAAACATTCAGTACTTC
TRBJ1-2,few,NA,TRBV20-1,CSALTGYGYTF,TGCAGTGCATTAACTGGCTATGGCTACACCTTC
TRBJ1-2,NA,NA,TRBV5-4,CASSSSGPYGYTF,TGTGCCAGCAGCTCCTCGGGCCCCTATGGCTACACCTTC
TRBJ2-1,NA,NA,TRBV7-2,CASSLSGVSYNEQFF,TGTGCCAGCAGCTTATCGGGCGTCTCCTACAATGAGCAGTTCTTC
TRBJ2-7,NA,NA,TRBV4-3,CASSQVTGSSYEQYF,TGCGCCAGCAGCCAAGTGACGGGGAGCTCCTACGAGCAGTACTTC